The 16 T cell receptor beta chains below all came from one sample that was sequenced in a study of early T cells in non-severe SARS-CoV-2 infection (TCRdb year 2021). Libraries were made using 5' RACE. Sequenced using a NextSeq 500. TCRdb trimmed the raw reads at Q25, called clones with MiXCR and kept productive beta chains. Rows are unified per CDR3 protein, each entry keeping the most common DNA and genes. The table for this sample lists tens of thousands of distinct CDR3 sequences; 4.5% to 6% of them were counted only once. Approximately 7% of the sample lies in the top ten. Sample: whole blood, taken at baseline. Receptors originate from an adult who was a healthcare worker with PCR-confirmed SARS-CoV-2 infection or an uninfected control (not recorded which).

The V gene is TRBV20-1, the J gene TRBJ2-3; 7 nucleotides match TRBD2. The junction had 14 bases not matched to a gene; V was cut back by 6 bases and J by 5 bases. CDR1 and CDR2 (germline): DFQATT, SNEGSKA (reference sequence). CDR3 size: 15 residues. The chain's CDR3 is CSAPRGEIPQDTQYF. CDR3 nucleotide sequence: TGCAGTGCACCCCGGGGGGAGATACCGCAAGATACGCAGTATTTT.

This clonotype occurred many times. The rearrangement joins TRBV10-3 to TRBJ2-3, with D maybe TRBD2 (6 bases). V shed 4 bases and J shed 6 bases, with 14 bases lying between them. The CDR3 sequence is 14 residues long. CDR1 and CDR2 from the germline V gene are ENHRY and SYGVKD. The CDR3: CAISVGGTGDTQYF. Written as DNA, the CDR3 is TGTGCCATCAGTGTGGGAGGAACGGGGGATACGCAGTATTTT.

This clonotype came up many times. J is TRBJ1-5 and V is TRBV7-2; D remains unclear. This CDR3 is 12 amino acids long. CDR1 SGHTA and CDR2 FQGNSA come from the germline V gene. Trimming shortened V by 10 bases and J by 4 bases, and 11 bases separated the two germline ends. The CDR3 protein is CATSLSNQPQHF. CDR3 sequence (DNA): TGTGCCACCTCCCTGTCGAATCAGCCCCAGCATTTT. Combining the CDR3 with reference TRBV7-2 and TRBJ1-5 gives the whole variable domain GAGVSQSPSNKVTEKGKDVELRCDPISGHTALYWYRQSLGQGLEFLIYFQGNSAPDKSGLPSDRFSAERTGGSVSTLTIQRTQQEDSAVYLCATSLSNQPQHFGDGTRLSIL.

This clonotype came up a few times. The CDR3 reads CASSSGWAGDYF. In DNA, the CDR3 is TGTGCCAGCAGCTCTGGGTGGGCTGGAGATTACTTC. The V gene is TRBV11-2, the J gene TRBJ2-7; no definite D call. CDR1 and CDR2 from the germline V gene are SGHAT and FQNNGV. The ends were cut back, 4 bases at V and 13 bases at J, with 17 bases in the middle. This CDR3 is built from 12 residues.

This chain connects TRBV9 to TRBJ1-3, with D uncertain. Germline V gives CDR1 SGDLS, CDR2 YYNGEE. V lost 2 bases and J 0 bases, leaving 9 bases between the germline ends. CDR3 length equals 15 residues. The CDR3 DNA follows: TGTGCCAGCAGCGTTGGCTGGAGCTCTGGAAACACCATATATTTT. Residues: CASSVGWSSGNTIYF.

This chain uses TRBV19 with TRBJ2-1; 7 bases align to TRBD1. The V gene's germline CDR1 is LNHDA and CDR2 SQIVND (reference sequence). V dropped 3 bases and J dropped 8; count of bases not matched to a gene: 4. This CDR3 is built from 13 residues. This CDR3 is CASSIDRADEQFF. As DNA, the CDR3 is TGTGCCAGTAGTATTGACAGGGCCGATGAGCAGTTCTTC.

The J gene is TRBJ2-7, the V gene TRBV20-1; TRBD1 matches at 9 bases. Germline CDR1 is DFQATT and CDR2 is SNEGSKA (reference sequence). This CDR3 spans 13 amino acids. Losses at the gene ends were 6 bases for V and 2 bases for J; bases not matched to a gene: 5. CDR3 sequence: CSAFRQGAYEQYF. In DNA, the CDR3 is TGCAGTGCCTTTAGACAGGGGGCCTACGAGCAGTACTTC.

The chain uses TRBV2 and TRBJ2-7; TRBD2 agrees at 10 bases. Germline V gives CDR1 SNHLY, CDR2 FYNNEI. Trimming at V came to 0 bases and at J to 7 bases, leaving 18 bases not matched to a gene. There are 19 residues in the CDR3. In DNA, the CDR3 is TGTGCCAGCAGTGAAGCGACCCGGGCTAGCGGGGGTGGTGAAGAAGAGCAGTACTTC. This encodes CASSEATRASGGGEEEQYF.

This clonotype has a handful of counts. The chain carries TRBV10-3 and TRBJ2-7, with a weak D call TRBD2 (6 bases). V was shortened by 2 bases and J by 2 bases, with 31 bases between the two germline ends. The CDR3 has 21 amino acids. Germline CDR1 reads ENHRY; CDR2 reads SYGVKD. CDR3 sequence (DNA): TGTGCCATCAGTGAGCGGGTTGGGGTGTCCGGGACCCCGGGAGAGGCCTACGAGCAGTACTTC. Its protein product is CAISERVGVSGTPGEAYEQYF.

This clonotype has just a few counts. This CDR3 is CASTASGRSDTQYF. CDR3 bases: TGTGCCAGCACGGCTAGCGGGAGGTCAGATACGCAGTATTTT. This chain uses TRBV27 with TRBJ2-3; 11 bases are a match to TRBD2. In germline, CDR1 is MNHEY, CDR2 SMNVEV (reference sequence). The CDR3 consists of 14 residues. With 7 bases clipped from V and 4 bases from J, the junction kept 4 bases outside the gene matches.

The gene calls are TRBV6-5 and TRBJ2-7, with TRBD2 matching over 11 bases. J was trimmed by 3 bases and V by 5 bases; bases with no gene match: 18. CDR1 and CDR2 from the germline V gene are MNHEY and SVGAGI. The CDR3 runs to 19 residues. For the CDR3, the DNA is TGTGCCAGCAGTCGACGGACTAGCGGGTCAGCGCCTGAAAGCTACGAGCAGTACTTC. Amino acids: CASSRRTSGSAPESYEQYF.

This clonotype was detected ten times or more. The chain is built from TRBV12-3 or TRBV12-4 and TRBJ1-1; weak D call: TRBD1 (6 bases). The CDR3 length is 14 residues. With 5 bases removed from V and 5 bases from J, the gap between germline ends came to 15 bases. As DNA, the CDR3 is TGTGCCAGCAGTAGAAACAGGGAAGGGACTGAAGCTTTCTTT. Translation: CASSRNREGTEAFF.

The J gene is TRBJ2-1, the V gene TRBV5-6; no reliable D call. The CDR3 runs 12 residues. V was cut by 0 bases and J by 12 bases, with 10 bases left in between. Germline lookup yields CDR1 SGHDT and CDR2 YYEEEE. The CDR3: CASSLGAKGQFF. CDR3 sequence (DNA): TGTGCCAGCAGCTTGGGGGCGAAAGGGCAGTTCTTC.

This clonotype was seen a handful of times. CDR3 in DNA: TGTGCCAGCAGCATCCTGACAGGCCATAGCACAGATACGCAGTATTTT. This sequence encodes CASSILTGHSTDTQYF. The V and J genes are TRBV9 and TRBJ2-3, with D maybe TRBD1 (6 bases). This CDR3 is 16 amino acids long. CDR1 is SGDLS, CDR2 YYNGEE, per germline. The V and J ends lost 4 bases and 0 bases respectively, with 15 bases between them.

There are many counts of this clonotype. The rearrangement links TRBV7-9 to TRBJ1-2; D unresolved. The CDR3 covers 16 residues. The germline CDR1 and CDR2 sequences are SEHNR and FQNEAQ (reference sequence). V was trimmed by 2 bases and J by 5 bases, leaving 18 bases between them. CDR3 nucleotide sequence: TGTGCCAGCAGCTTAAGACCGGGTACAGAGAGATATGGCTACACCTTC. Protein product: CASSLRPGTERYGYTF.

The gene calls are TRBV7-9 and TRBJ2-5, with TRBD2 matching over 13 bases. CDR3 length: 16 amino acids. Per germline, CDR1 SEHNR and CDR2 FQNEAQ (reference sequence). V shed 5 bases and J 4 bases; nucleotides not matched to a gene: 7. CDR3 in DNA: TGTGCCAGCAGCCGTACTAGCGGGAGGGCCCGAGAGACCCAGTACTTC. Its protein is CASSRTSGRARETQYF.